This TCR beta chain was observed in a study of human T cells and chemical hapten exposure. Across the study: Diphenylcyclopropenone doses were given weekly to the scalps of patients across the roughly 22-week study.

This CDR3 comprises 16 residues. CDR1 and CDR2 (germline): MDHEN, SYDVKM. In TCRdb, the RACE reads were re-called with MiXCR into one record per CDR3 protein. The data show about 82,000 distinct CDR3 sequences, 10% to 14% seen once. This clonotype was seen a few times. The junction shows a germline mismatch at one end, possibly a read error. Stated time point: patch test 3, about 24 weeks after DPC sensitization. As for treatment: therapeutic diphenylcyclopropenone sensitization with weekly scalp DPC. The TCR comes from a woman aged 45-65 years with alopecia areata. Some clones in this sample may be carry-over from other donors' samples. The sample here was whole blood, taken in connection with sensitization to the hapten diphenylcyclopropenone (DPC). This chain joins TRBV28 and TRBJ1-5; no clear D gene. CDR3 sequence: CVSSSREGAGNQPQHF. CDR3 sequence (DNA): TGTGTCAGCAGTTCCCGAGAAGGAGCGGGCAATCAGCCCCAGCATTTT.